This record looks at one T cell receptor (beta chain) sequence and its context. As processed by the authors: Nucleated cell number was recorded as an estimate derived from reference gene primer amplification. The table came from immunoSEQ multiplex PCR; TCRdb's copy has only in-frame clones and leaves some out. V and J calls plus clone size are reproduced from that table; the DNA served to infer D and trimming. The sample contains 35,000 to 45,000 clones, 88% of which appear only once. The CDR3 is made up of 15 amino acids. The ends were cut back, 1 base at V and 5 bases at J, with 11 bases in the middle. CDR1 and CDR2 from the germline V gene are KGHSH and LQKENI. This sample stems from a study of blood T cell repertoires in COVID-19. Study-wide context: The United States, Italy and Spain were the sources of the acute and convalescent COVID-19 samples. PBMCs, B-cell-depleted T cells, or T cells provided the cDNA or gDNA that made up the material.

The sample was peripheral blood. The sequence derives from a human donor in a cohort sampled during active COVID-19. This chain links TRBV18 with TRBJ2-2; tentatively, D is TRBD2 (5 bases). The CDR3 loop reads CASSPRSGSTGELFF. The CDR3 region has the DNA TGTGCCAGCTCACCACGTTCGGGATCGACCGGGGAGCTGTTTTTT.